This TCR beta chain was obtained from a study of T cell repertoires in cytomegalovirus infection (dated by TCRdb to between 2017 and 2020). The study in broad terms: The peptide stimulations were aimed at well-studied HLA-B-restricted epitopes as well as recently identified HLA-C-restricted CMV epitopes, whose presentation resists viral immunomodulation. Donor HLA type was relevant to the analysis, because carriage of CMV infection together with the matching HLA type was indicated by public TCR beta signatures.

General conclusions and limits of the study: In the ex vivo response, HLA-C-restricted CMV-specific TCR beta clonotypes were dominant, and in two of eight donors the single most frequent clonotype came from this HLA-C-restricted group. In both this cohort and an independent roughly 400-donor cohort, the cumulative frequency of public TCR beta family members distinguished carriers of CMV infection plus the relevant HLA type.

Sequenced using an Illumina HiSeq 1500. TCRdb itself trimmed the public reads at Q25 with fastp, ran MiXCR and retained productive beta chains. Each entry is one CDR3 protein sequence, shown with its most common DNA and genes. Recorded for this sample are about 770,000 distinct CDR3 sequences; about 29% of them occurred a single time. The ten top clones hold around 13% of the sample. V drops 0 bases and J drops 16 bases, leaving 13 bases in between. The germline V gene (reference sequence) gives CDR1 as SEHNR and CDR2 as FQNEAQ. The CDR3, from cysteine to phenylalanine, totals 12 residues. The kept DNA is CDR3 alone, 36 bases in frame from the first base. What the treatment or condition label conveys for this sample: in vitro stimulation with specific CMV peptide epitopes to enrich CMV-specific T cells. This clonotype has ten or more counts. Its antigen has not been determined. Per-base qualities were not stored, and no clone one base away is much larger.

Here the sequenced sample was cultured CD8+ T cells from PBMCs, taken from culture after CMV antigen stimulation. In this chain, TRBV7-9 is recombined with TRBJ2-1; the D gene assignment is ambiguous. This clonotype was obtained from a human donor in good health (CMV status not recorded). Some clones in this sample may be carry-over from other donors' samples. Read as DNA, the sequence is TGTGCCAGCAGCTTAGCGAAAGAAGGGAAATTCTTC. Its coded protein is CASSLAKEGKFF.